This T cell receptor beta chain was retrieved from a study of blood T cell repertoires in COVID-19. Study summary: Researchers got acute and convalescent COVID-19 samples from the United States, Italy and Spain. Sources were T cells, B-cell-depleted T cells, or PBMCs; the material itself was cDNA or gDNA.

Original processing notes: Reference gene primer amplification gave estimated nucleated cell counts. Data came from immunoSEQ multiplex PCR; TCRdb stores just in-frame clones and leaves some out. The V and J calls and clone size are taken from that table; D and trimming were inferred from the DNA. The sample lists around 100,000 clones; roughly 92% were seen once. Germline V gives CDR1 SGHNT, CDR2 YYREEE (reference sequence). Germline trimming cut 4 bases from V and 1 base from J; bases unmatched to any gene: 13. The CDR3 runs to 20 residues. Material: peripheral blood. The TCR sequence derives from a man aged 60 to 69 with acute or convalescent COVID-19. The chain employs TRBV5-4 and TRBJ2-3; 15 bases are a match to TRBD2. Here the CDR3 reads CASSAPGLAGGGSGTDTQYF. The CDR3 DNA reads TGTGCCAGCAGCGCTCCGGGACTAGCGGGAGGAGGCTCGGGCACAGATACGCAGTATTTT.